The 23 T cell receptor beta chains presented below share a single source sample, sequenced in a study of blood T cell repertoires in COVID-19. Sequenced by immunoSEQ multiplex PCR; TCRdb stores in-frame clones only, minus some. The sample holds about 52,000 clones, approximately 84% seen once. The material sequenced was peripheral blood. The receptors stem from a human donor with active COVID-19. The donor label of this sample is uncertain.

The V call is TRBV7-9, the J call TRBJ2-3, with a weak D call TRBD2 (5 bases). In germline, CDR1 is SEHNR, CDR2 FQNEAQ (reference sequence). V dropped 2 bases and J dropped 3 bases, with 9 bases sitting between them. The CDR3 has 14 residues. The CDR3 loop reads CASSLSSSTDTQYF. The CDR3 DNA reads TGTGCCAGCAGCTTATCTAGCTCAACAGATACGCAGTATTTT.

This rearrangement joins TRBV19 to TRBJ2-7; D uncertain. The CDR3 totals 14 residues. The V gene lost 4 bases and the J gene lost 2 bases, with 12 bases spanning the gap. CDR1 is LNHDA and CDR2 is SQIVND in the germline V gene (reference sequence). CDR3 in amino acids: CASSTPGRTYEQYF. The DNA of the CDR3 is TGTGCCAGTAGTACCCCGGGTAGAACCTACGAGCAGTACTTC.

V is TRBV6-5 and J is TRBJ2-7, with D perhaps matching TRBD1 (6 bases). The germline CDR1 and CDR2 sequences are MNHEY and SVGAGI. The CDR3 spans 13 residues. The V and J ends lost 7 bases and 2 bases respectively, with 12 bases between them. The CDR3 loop reads CASTTGSAYEQYF. In DNA, the CDR3 is TGTGCCAGCACCACAGGGTCGGCCTACGAGCAGTACTTC.

This clone has just a few counts. CDR3 residues: CATSELGTGESTGELFF. The CDR3 nucleotides are TGTGCCACCAGTGAGCTGGGGACAGGGGAAAGCACCGGGGAGCTGTTTTTT. The rearrangement joins TRBV24-1 to TRBJ2-2; 10 nucleotides agree with TRBD1. V gave up 4 bases and J gave up 4 bases; unmatched junction bases: 8. Germline CDR1 KGHDR, CDR2 SFDVKD. CDR3 size: 17 residues.

The CDR3: CASSQGLLNYEQYF. The CDR3 DNA follows: TGCGCCAGCAGCCAAGGACTACTAAATTACGAGCAGTACTTC. The chain combines TRBV4-3 with TRBJ2-7; D is perhaps TRBD2 (5 bases). Germline V gene data show CDR1 as LGHNA and CDR2 as YSLEER. Trimming removed 1 base from V and 4 bases from J, with 11 bases in between. The CDR3 is 14 residues long.

This clone was counted only a few times. This chain links TRBV3-1 (or the pseudogene TRBV3-2) with TRBJ1-6; 8 nucleotides match TRBD1. V was clipped by 3 bases and J by 8 bases; unmatched bases: 9. Germline CDR1 reads LGHDT; CDR2 reads YNNKEL (reference sequence). The CDR3 covers 16 residues. CDR3 coding DNA: TGTGCCAGCAGCCAGGCAAGCGGGACAGGATATTCACCCCTCCACTTT. This gives the protein CASSQASGTGYSPLHF.

This rearrangement joins TRBV7-6 to TRBJ2-2; possible D gene TRBD1, 6 bases. This CDR3 spans 17 amino acids. V lost 5 bases, J lost 0 bases, and 16 bases lay in between. In germline, CDR1 is SGHVS, CDR2 FNYEAQ. CDR3 sequence reads: CASSTDWTDPNTGELFF. CDR3 sequence (DNA): TGTGCCAGCAGCACCGATTGGACAGACCCGAACACCGGGGAGCTGTTTTTT.

This clone has a handful of counts. V usage is TRBV6-6 and J usage is TRBJ1-5; 7 bases agree with TRBD1. This CDR3 is built from 17 residues. Germline V gene lookup returns CDR1 MNHNY and CDR2 SVGAGI (reference sequence). The junction had 19 bases not matched to a gene; V was cut back by 5 bases and J by 9 bases. The CDR3 nucleotides are TGTGCCAGCAGTCCTGATTTAACAGGGGCTGGCAGAGGGCCCCAGCATTTT. It encodes CASSPDLTGAGRGPQHF.

The rearrangement joins TRBV5-6 to TRBJ1-1; D perhaps matches TRBD1 (5 bases). Trimming took off 2 bases at V and 2 bases at J, with 22 bases between the two ends. Germline V lookup: CDR1 SGHDT, CDR2 YYEEEE. The CDR3 sequence is 18 residues long. CDR3 nucleotide sequence: TGTGCCAGCAGCTTCTTCTCGTCGGGGGTTGGGGAAAACACTGAAGCTTTCTTT. Translated, it gives CASSFFSSGVGENTEAFF.

The chain recombines TRBV6-1 with TRBJ2-6; 10 bases fit TRBD1. The length of the CDR3 is 17 residues. Trimming removed 3 bases from V and 1 base from J; junction bases left unmatched: 3. Germline CDR1 reads MNHNS; CDR2 reads SASEGT. CDR3 residues: CASSETGGSSGANVLTF. The CDR3 DNA reads TGTGCCAGCAGTGAGACAGGGGGCTCGTCTGGGGCCAACGTCCTGACTTTC.

This clone was observed a handful of times. CDR3 loop: CSVVVRSKYGYTF. Here the CDR3 DNA reads TGCAGCGTTGTTGTCAGGTCAAAGTATGGCTACACCTTC. This chain connects TRBV29-1 to TRBJ1-2, with D uncertain. The germline V gene has CDR1 SQVTM and CDR2 ANQGSEA. The CDR3 length is 13 residues. The V end lost 4 bases, the J end lost 5 bases, and 14 bases lay between the germline ends.

The chain recombines TRBV7-9 with TRBJ1-3, with unresolved D. The V and J ends lost 5 bases and 0 bases respectively, with 11 bases between them. The CDR3 has 15 amino acids. From germline, CDR1 is SEHNR and CDR2 FQNEAQ (reference sequence). CDR3 nucleotide sequence: TGTGCCAGCAGCGCCCGGGTCAGCTCTGGAAACACCATATATTTT. This translates into CASSARVSSGNTIYF.

This clone was seen only a few times. This chain connects TRBV9 to TRBJ1-5; TRBD1 agrees at 9 bases. The CDR3 covers 15 residues. Germline V lookup: CDR1 SGDLS, CDR2 YYNGEE. V was pared by 4 bases and J by 5 bases, with 7 bases of the junction left unmatched. CDR3 protein: CASSLSGQGYQPQHF. For the CDR3, the DNA is TGTGCCAGCAGCTTGTCGGGACAGGGCTATCAGCCCCAGCATTTT. Full variable domain (outside the CDR3, taken from reference TRBV9 and TRBJ1-5): DSGVTQTPKHLITATGQRVTLRCSPRSGDLSVYWYQQSLDQGLQFLIQYYNGEERAKGNILERFSAQQFPDLHSELNLSSLELGDSALYFCASSLSGQGYQPQHFGDGTRLSIL.

This clone was counted a few times. The chain uses TRBV5-1 and TRBJ2-7; 9 nucleotides match TRBD1. Per the germline V gene, CDR1 is SGHRS and CDR2 is YFSETQ. CDR3 length: 13 amino acids. Trimming cost V 4 bases and J 5 bases; bases outside gene matches: 4. The DNA of the CDR3 is TGCGCCAGCAGCCCTAGGACAGGGGACGAGCAGTACTTC. Translating it yields CASSPRTGDEQYF.

V usage is TRBV14 and J usage is TRBJ1-1; no firm D call. The CDR3 is 14 residues long. Germline V gives CDR1 SGHDN, CDR2 FVKESK. Trimming took off 4 bases at V and 4 bases at J, with 13 bases between the two ends. The DNA for the CDR3 is TGTGCCAGCAGCCCAATAACACATCTCACTGAAGCTTTCTTT. Translating it yields CASSPITHLTEAFF.

The chain employs TRBV5-4 and TRBJ1-6, with no clear D. V was shortened by 4 bases and J by 0 bases, with 14 bases between the two germline ends. Germline-derived CDR1 and CDR2 are SGHNT and YYREEE (reference sequence). This CDR3 contains 17 residues. CDR3 protein: CASSERVGSSYNSPLHF. The CDR3 nucleotides read TGTGCCAGCAGCGAGAGGGTCGGGAGCTCCTATAATTCACCCCTCCACTTT.

The chain employs TRBV27 and TRBJ1-3; D gene ambiguous. Germline-derived CDR1 and CDR2 are MNHEY and SMNVEV (reference sequence). Between the trimmed V and J ends, which lost 6 bases and 0 bases, there was a span of 6 bases. There are 13 residues in the CDR3. The CDR3 is CASSPNSGNTIYF. The CDR3 bases are TGTGCCAGCAGCCCCAACTCTGGAAACACCATATATTTT.

This chain links TRBV6-5 with TRBJ2-1, with 11 positions matching TRBD2. The V gene's germline CDR1 is MNHEY and CDR2 SVGAGI. The CDR3 has 14 amino acids. Germline trimming cut 7 bases from V and 7 bases from J; bases unmatched to any gene: 6. CDR3 in DNA: TGTGCCAGCACCTTAGCGGGGGGGAGGAATGAGCAGTTCTTC. This encodes CASTLAGGRNEQFF.

This clone has just one count. V is TRBV3-1 (or the pseudogene TRBV3-2) and J is TRBJ2-1, with 8 bases lining up with TRBD1. Per germline, CDR1 LGHDT and CDR2 YNNKEL (reference sequence). This CDR3 region has 15 residues. The junction had 10 bases not matched to a gene; V was cut back by 6 bases and J by 6 bases. The CDR3 DNA sequence: TGTGCCAGCAGTCCGGGACAGGAAAGACTCAATGAGCAGTTCTTC. This encodes CASSPGQERLNEQFF.

V and J are TRBV5-1 and TRBJ2-7, with D possibly TRBD1 on 6 matching bases. Between the trimmed V and J ends, which lost 4 bases and 1 base, there was a span of 9 bases. The CDR3 totals 13 residues. Germline V CDR1 and CDR2: SGHRS, YFSETQ. The CDR3 sequence is CASSADSSYEQYF. CDR3 nucleotide sequence: TGCGCCAGCAGCGCGGACAGTTCCTACGAGCAGTACTTC.

The chain has TRBV5-1 and TRBJ2-7, with 7 bases aligning to TRBD1. The ends lost 4 bases at V and 3 bases at J; junction bases unmatched: 10. The CDR3 has 15 amino acids. The germline CDR1 and CDR2 sequences are SGHRS and YFSETQ. As DNA, the CDR3 is TGCGCCAGCAGCCCTAGGACAGGTCTGGTCTACGAGCAGTACTTC. The encoded protein is CASSPRTGLVYEQYF.

This rearrangement joins TRBV29-1 to TRBJ1-2; D is uncertain. Trimming removed 5 bases from V and 8 bases from J, with 12 bases in between. CDR1 and CDR2 from the germline V gene are SQVTM and ANQGSEA. CDR3 length: 11 residues. The CDR3 DNA follows: TGCAGCGTTAGTGGTCTCGGGGGCTACACCTTC. This codes for CSVSGLGGYTF.

The chain carries TRBV15 and TRBJ2-1; 10 nucleotides line up with TRBD2. With 3 bases clipped from V and 9 bases from J, the junction kept 5 bases outside the gene matches. CDR3 length: 14 residues. Germline loops: CDR1 LNHNV, CDR2 YYDKDF (reference sequence). CDR3 nucleotides: TGTGCCACCAGCAGCAGCGGGGGGGCCGGTGAGCAGTTCTTC. This codes for CATSSSGGAGEQFF.